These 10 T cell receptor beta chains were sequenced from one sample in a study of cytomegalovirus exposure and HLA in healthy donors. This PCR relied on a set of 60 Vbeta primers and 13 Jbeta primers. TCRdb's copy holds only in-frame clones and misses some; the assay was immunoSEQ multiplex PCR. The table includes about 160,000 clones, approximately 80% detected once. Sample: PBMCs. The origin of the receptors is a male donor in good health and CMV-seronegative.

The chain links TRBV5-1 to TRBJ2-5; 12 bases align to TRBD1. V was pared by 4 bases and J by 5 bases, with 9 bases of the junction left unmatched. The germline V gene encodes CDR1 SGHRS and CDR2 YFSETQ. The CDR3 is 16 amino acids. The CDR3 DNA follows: TGCGCCAGCAGCCAGGAAGGGACAGGGGGCTTTGAGACCCAGTACTTC. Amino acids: CASSQEGTGGFETQYF.

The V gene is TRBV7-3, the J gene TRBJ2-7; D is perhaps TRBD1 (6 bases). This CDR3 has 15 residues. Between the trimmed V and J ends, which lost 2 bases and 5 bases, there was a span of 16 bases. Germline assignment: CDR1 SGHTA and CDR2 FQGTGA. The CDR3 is CASSLGVGAFDEQYF. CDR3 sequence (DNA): TGTGCCAGCAGCTTAGGAGTGGGGGCCTTCGACGAGCAGTACTTC. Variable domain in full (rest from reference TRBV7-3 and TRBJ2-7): GAGVSQTPSNKVTEKGKYVELRCDPISGHTALYWYRQSLGQGPEFLIYFQGTGAADDSGLPNDRFFAVRPEGSVSTLKIQRTERGDSAVYLCASSLGVGAFDEQYFGPGTRLTVT.

The CDR3 reads CASSEAIRALNEQYF. In nucleotides, the CDR3 is TGTGCCAGCAGTGAAGCCATCAGGGCCCTCAACGAGCAGTACTTC. The chain uses TRBV2 and TRBJ2-7, with D maybe TRBD1 (5 bases). The CDR3 runs to 15 residues. V was clipped by 0 bases and J by 5 bases, with 14 bases between them. Germline CDR1 SNHLY, CDR2 FYNNEI.

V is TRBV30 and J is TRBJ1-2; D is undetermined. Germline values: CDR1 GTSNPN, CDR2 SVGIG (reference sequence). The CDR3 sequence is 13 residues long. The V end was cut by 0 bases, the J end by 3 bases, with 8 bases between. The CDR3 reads CAWSVRRDYGYTF. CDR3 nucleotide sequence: TGTGCCTGGAGTGTACGGCGGGACTATGGCTACACCTTC.

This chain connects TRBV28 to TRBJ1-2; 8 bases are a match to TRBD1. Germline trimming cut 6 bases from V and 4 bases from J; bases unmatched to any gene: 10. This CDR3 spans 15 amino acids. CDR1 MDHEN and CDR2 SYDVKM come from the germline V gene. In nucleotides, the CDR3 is TGTGCCAGCAGCCGGAGGACAGGGAATATCTATGGCTACACCTTC. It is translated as CASSRRTGNIYGYTF.

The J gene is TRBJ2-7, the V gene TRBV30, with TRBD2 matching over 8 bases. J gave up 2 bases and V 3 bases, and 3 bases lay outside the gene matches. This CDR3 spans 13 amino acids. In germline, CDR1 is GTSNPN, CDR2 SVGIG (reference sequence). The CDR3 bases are TGTGCCTGGAGCACTAGCGGAGCCTACGAGCAGTACTTC. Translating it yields CAWSTSGAYEQYF.

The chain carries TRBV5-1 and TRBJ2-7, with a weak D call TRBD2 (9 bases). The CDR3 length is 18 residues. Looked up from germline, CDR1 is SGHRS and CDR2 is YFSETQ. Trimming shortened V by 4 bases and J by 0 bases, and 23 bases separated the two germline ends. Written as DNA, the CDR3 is TGCGCCAGCAGCATTGGACAGGGTTTTAGCGGGGGCTCCTACGAGCAGTACTTC. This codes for CASSIGQGFSGGSYEQYF.

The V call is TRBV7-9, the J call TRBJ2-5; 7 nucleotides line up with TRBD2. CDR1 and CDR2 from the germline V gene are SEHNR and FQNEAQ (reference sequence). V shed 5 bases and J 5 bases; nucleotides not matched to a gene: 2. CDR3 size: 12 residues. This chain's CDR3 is CASSGRGETQYF. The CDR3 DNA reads TGTGCCAGCAGCGGGCGGGGGGAGACCCAGTACTTC. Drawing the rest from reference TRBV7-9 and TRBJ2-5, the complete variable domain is DTGVSQNPRHKITKRGQNVTFRCDPISEHNRLYWYRQTLGQGPEFLTYFQNEAQLEKSRLLSDRFSAERPKGSFSTLEIQRTEQGDSAMYLCASSGRGETQYFGPGTRLLVL.

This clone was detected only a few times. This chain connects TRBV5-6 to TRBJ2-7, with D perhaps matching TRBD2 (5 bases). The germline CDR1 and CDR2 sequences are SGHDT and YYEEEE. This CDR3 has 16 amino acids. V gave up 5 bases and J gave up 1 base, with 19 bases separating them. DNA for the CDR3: TGTGCCAGCAGTGGGGAGTCCATAGGCGTTTCCTACGAGCAGTACTTC. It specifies CASSGESIGVSYEQYF.

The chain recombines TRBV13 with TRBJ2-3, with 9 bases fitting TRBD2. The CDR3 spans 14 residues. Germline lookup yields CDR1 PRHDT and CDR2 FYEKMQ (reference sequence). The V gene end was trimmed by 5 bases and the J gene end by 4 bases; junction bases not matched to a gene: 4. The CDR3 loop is CASSQGLASDTQYF. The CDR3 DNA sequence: TGTGCCAGCAGCCAGGGACTAGCCTCAGATACGCAGTATTTT.